Reported below is one T cell receptor beta chain. Its antigen is currently unknown. The V gene lost 2 bases and the J gene lost 3 bases, with 20 bases spanning the gap. The CDR3 runs 17 residues. CDR1 is MDHEN and CDR2 is SYDVKM in the germline V gene. This sample stems from a study of shared clonotypes between healthy human individuals. General observations from the study: Deeper or shallower sequencing was expected to change how clonotypes are shared among donors. Blood alone was sampled, and tissue repertoires likely differ. Naive subsets typically showed greater estimated richness than memory subsets. Non-shared clonotypes displayed generation probabilities falling below those of clonotypes present in all four donors.

Generated by immunoSEQ multiplex PCR, the TCRdb table keeps only in-frame clones and is missing some. The repertoire holds over a million clones, with approximately 78% as singletons. The sequence derives from a man aged 18 to 30 in good health. Some clones in this sample may be carry-over from other donors' samples. The chain is built from TRBV28 and TRBJ2-7; D is uncertain. Sequenced input: memory CD4+ T cells from PBMCs. As for subset: CD45RA-negative fraction. CDR3 amino acids: CASSLGRSQPPNYEQYF. CDR3 nucleotide sequence: TGTGCCAGCAGTTTAGGCAGGTCCCAACCCCCGAACTACGAGCAGTACTTC.